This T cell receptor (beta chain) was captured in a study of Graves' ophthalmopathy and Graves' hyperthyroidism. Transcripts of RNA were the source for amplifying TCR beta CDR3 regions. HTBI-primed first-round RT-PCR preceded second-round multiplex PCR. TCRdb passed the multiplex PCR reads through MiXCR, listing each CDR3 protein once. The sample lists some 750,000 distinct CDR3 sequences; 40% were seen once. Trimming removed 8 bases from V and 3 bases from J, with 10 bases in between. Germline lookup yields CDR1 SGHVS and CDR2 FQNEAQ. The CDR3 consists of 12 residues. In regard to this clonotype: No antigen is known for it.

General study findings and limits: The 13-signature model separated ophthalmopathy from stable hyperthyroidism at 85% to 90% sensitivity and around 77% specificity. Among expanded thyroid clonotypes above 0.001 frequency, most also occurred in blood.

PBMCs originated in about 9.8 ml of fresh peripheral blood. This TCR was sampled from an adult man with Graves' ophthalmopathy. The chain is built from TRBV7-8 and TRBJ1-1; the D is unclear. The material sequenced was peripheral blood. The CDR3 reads CASGVGDTEAFF. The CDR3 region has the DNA TGTGCCAGCGGGGTCGGGGACACTGAAGCTTTCTTT.